Reported below is one TCR beta chain. Its antigen remains unidentified. Systemic immunosuppression or a history of autoimmune disease excluded patients. This sample was taken from a study of OX40 agonist ivuxolimab in advanced cancers. Study in general: Partial response was recorded in three patients: one hepatocellular carcinoma and two cutaneous melanoma cases. The study's findings and limits: Doses of 0.1 to 3.0 mg/kg were accompanied by clonal expansion of CD4+ and CD8+ blood T cells by week 6. Antigen specificity remained undetermined for the expanded peripheral T cells.

The CDR3 contains 15 residues. Per the germline V gene, CDR1 is SGHTS and CDR2 is YDEGEE. V dropped 5 bases and J dropped 1 base, with 15 bases sitting between them. Clones were read by immunoSEQ multiplex PCR, and TCRdb kept only the in-frame ones, dropping some. Among around 81,000 clones listed, approximately 88% were seen once. This TCR was recovered from an adult with an advanced solid tumor such as melanoma, head and neck, liver or kidney cancer. The chain recombines TRBV5-8 with TRBJ1-2; D gene unclear. The sequencing here drew on CD4+ or CD8+ T cells sorted from blood, taken in a trial of the OX40 agonist ivuxolimab. The CDR3 loop is CASRHYSGRNYGYTF. CDR3 DNA sequence: TGTGCCAGCAGACACTATTCGGGCCGTAACTATGGCTACACCTTC.